This record looks at one T cell receptor (beta chain) sequence and its context. Germline CDR1 and CDR2: SGDLS and YYNGEE. This CDR3 has 15 residues. V dropped 4 bases and J dropped 2 bases, with 14 bases sitting between them. The authors ran a second PCR of 7 to 11 cycles using a sample-barcoded 5' primer and a J-beta primer mix. In TCRdb, the 5' RACE reads were re-called with MiXCR into one record per CDR3 protein. The sample has some 1.4 million distinct CDR3 sequences, about 40% seen once. The data were taken from a study of blood T cells in healthy people across ages. Sequenced material: blood. The genes are TRBV9 and TRBJ2-3; no clear D. The source of this sequence is a woman aged 18-29 years in good health. The CDR3 spells CASSYSEAVTDTQYF. Written as DNA, the CDR3 is TGTGCCAGCAGCTATAGTGAGGCGGTCACAGATACGCAGTATTTT.